A selection of T cell receptor beta chains follows, all from one sample in a study of blood T cell repertoires in COVID-19. The protocol was immunoSEQ multiplex PCR, while the TCRdb copy is restricted to in-frame clones and leaves out a portion. Among around 450,000 clones, roughly 91% were seen once, and the ten largest hold 4% to 5.5%. The specimen was peripheral blood. The receptors shown here come from a woman aged 30 to 39 with acute or convalescent COVID-19. Both conserved end residues are part of each CDR3. The order of the fields is D gene, clone size, V gene, J gene, CDR3 DNA, CDR3 protein. D genes are given only for firm matches. Rows give clone size only sometimes, using once, few, many, or a class for an expanded clone.

d_gene: NA; abundance: NA; v_gene: TRBV19; j_gene: TRBJ2-2; CDR3nt: TGTGCCAGTAGTATCATAGGGAGCGCGAACACCGGGGAGCTGTTTTTT; CDR3aa: CASSIIGSANTGELFF
d_gene: NA; abundance: NA; v_gene: TRBV9; j_gene: TRBJ2-1; CDR3nt: TGTGCCAGCAGCGTAGGTAATATTAGGGGTGAGCAGTTCTTC; CDR3aa: CASSVGNIRGEQFF
d_gene: NA; abundance: NA; v_gene: TRBV24-1; j_gene: TRBJ2-1; CDR3nt: TGTGCCACCAGTGATTTTAAGGCTGCGGTCAATGAGCAGTTCTTC; CDR3aa: CATSDFKAAVNEQFF
d_gene: TRBD1; abundance: once; v_gene: TRBV5-1; j_gene: TRBJ2-7; CDR3nt: TGCGCCAGCAGCCCGTGGACAGGGTCCTCCTACGAGCAGTACTTC; CDR3aa: CASSPWTGSSYEQYF
d_gene: TRBD2; abundance: NA; v_gene: TRBV5-1; j_gene: TRBJ2-7; CDR3nt: TGCGCCAGCAGCGAGGACGCCCGGGGGGCCTACGAGCAGTACTTC; CDR3aa: CASSEDARGAYEQYF
d_gene: TRBD1; abundance: NA; v_gene: TRBV5-1; j_gene: TRBJ2-7; CDR3nt: TGCGCCAGCAGCTTGTCGGACAGGAGCTCCTACGAGCAGTACTTC; CDR3aa: CASSLSDRSSYEQYF
d_gene: NA; abundance: once; v_gene: TRBV19; j_gene: TRBJ2-2; CDR3nt: TGTGCCAGTAGCGGTACCCAGGGAAGGAAACTGTCGGCCGGGGAGCTGTTTTTT; CDR3aa: CASSGTQGRKLSAGELFF
d_gene: TRBD1; abundance: NA; v_gene: TRBV11-2; j_gene: TRBJ2-7; CDR3nt: TGTGCCAGCAGACAGGGGACAATTCCCTACGAGCAGTACTTC; CDR3aa: CASRQGTIPYEQYF
d_gene: TRBD2; abundance: NA; v_gene: TRBV6-5; j_gene: TRBJ2-1; CDR3nt: TGTGCCAGCGCTGGGGGACTAGCGGGGATCAATGAGCAGTTCTTC; CDR3aa: CASAGGLAGINEQFF
d_gene: TRBD1; abundance: NA; v_gene: TRBV3-1/TRBV3-2; j_gene: TRBJ1-2; CDR3nt: TGTGCCAGCAGCCAACCGGGACAGGAAACCTATGGCTACACCTTC; CDR3aa: CASSQPGQETYGYTF
d_gene: NA; abundance: NA; v_gene: TRBV30; j_gene: TRBJ1-1; CDR3nt: TGTGCCTGGAGTGTTTCGCAGGGGAGCGGAGCTTTCTTT; CDR3aa: CAWSVSQGSGAFF
d_gene: TRBD1; abundance: NA; v_gene: TRBV12-3/TRBV12-4; j_gene: TRBJ2-7; CDR3nt: TGTGCCAGCAGTCACTTACAGGGGGAGCAGTACTTC; CDR3aa: CASSHLQGEQYF
d_gene: NA; abundance: NA; v_gene: TRBV7-3; j_gene: TRBJ2-2; CDR3nt: TGTGCCAGCAGCTTACGCGGACGGACTGCTGGCGGGGAGCTGTTTTTT; CDR3aa: CASSLRGRTAGGELFF
d_gene: NA; abundance: NA; v_gene: TRBV7-3; j_gene: TRBJ2-3; CDR3nt: TGTGCCAGCAGCCCCTCCCTACGAGATACGCAGTATTTT; CDR3aa: CASSPSLRDTQYF
d_gene: NA; abundance: once; v_gene: TRBV6-5; j_gene: TRBJ1-2; CDR3nt: TGTGCCAGCGGCCCTGGTTGGTATGGCTACACCTTC; CDR3aa: CASGPGWYGYTF
d_gene: NA; abundance: NA; v_gene: TRBV20-1; j_gene: TRBJ2-6; CDR3nt: TGCAGTGCTAGTTCACAGCCTGGGGCCAACGTCCTGACTTTC; CDR3aa: CSASSQPGANVLTF
d_gene: NA; abundance: NA; v_gene: TRBV5-1; j_gene: TRBJ2-1; CDR3nt: TGCGCCAGCAGCTTGGTCGTGACTATCAGTGAGCAGTTCTTC; CDR3aa: CASSLVVTISEQFF
d_gene: NA; abundance: NA; v_gene: TRBV2; j_gene: TRBJ2-7; CDR3nt: TGTGCCAGCAGGGTGGACAGCTCCTACGAGCAGTACTTC; CDR3aa: CASRVDSSYEQYF
d_gene: NA; abundance: NA; v_gene: TRBV15; j_gene: TRBJ2-7; CDR3nt: TGTGCCACCAGCAGAGGGGGCGGGGTTTTAGCGGACTACGAGCAGTACTTC; CDR3aa: CATSRGGGVLADYEQYF
d_gene: TRBD2; abundance: few; v_gene: TRBV7-3; j_gene: TRBJ2-1; CDR3nt: TGTGCCAGCAGCTTATCCGGGGGGTATCATGAGCAGTTCTTC; CDR3aa: CASSLSGGYHEQFF
d_gene: NA; abundance: NA; v_gene: TRBV6-1; j_gene: TRBJ1-1; CDR3nt: TGTGCCAGCAGTGAGGCCCCCAGGGTGATTTTAAAGGGCACTGAAGCTTTCTTT; CDR3aa: CASSEAPRVILKGTEAFF
d_gene: TRBD2; abundance: NA; v_gene: TRBV2; j_gene: TRBJ2-5; CDR3nt: TGTGCCAGCAGTGTAGCGGGGGGGGAAGAGACCCAGTACTTC; CDR3aa: CASSVAGGEETQYF
d_gene: TRBD1; abundance: NA; v_gene: TRBV19; j_gene: TRBJ1-5; CDR3nt: TGTGCCAGTAGTATAAGGCAGGGGGTGAAGCCCCAGCATTTT; CDR3aa: CASSIRQGVKPQHF
d_gene: NA; abundance: NA; v_gene: TRBV30; j_gene: TRBJ2-3; CDR3nt: TGTGCCTGGAGTGAGAAATCGCGGGGCTACTTGGATACGCAGTATTTT; CDR3aa: CAWSEKSRGYLDTQYF
d_gene: NA; abundance: NA; v_gene: TRBV7-3; j_gene: TRBJ1-1; CDR3nt: TGTGCCAGCAGCTTAACTGGCAGAATAAAAACCATGAACACTGAAGCTTTCTTT; CDR3aa: CASSLTGRIKTMNTEAFF
d_gene: TRBD2; abundance: NA; v_gene: TRBV24-1; j_gene: TRBJ2-1; CDR3nt: TGTGCCACCAGTGATGGGCCCCGCGGGGGTGAGCAGTTCTTC; CDR3aa: CATSDGPRGGEQFF
d_gene: TRBD1; abundance: NA; v_gene: TRBV4-1; j_gene: TRBJ1-6; CDR3nt: TGCGCCAGCAGCCAAGAACAGGGGAGCTCCTATAATTCACCCCTCCACTTT; CDR3aa: CASSQEQGSSYNSPLHF